A single sample is the source of the 32 T cell receptor beta chains below, sequenced in a study of CD8 T cells in Susac syndrome. Reverse transcription of roughly 0.5 to 1 ug RNA was carried out with random hexamers. TCRdb passed the immunoSEQ multiplex PCR reads through MiXCR, listing each CDR3 protein once. The sample carries around 170,000 distinct CDR3 sequences, over 90% recorded once. Sequenced sample: CD8+ T cells from PBMCs. The receptors stem from a human donor with Susac syndrome.

CDR3 coding DNA: TGCAGCGTTGAATCCTTTGGGGGAGAGCAGTACTTC. This sequence encodes CSVESFGGEQYF. The V and J genes are TRBV29-1 and TRBJ2-7, with D perhaps given as TRBD1 or TRBD2 (5 bases each). CDR1 is SQVTM, CDR2 ANQGSEA, per germline. Trimming removed 2 bases at V and 7 bases at J, with 12 bases between. The CDR3 extends over 12 amino acids.

J is TRBJ2-3 and V is TRBV12-3 or TRBV12-4; D remains unclear. This CDR3 region has 14 residues. Trimming pared 6 bases from V and 4 bases from J, leaving 14 bases between. This CDR3 is CASRPTLVADTQYF. The CDR3 DNA reads TGTGCCAGCAGGCCTACTCTAGTTGCAGATACGCAGTATTTT.

This clonotype was detected once. This chain connects TRBV5-4 to TRBJ1-1; no clear D gene. Germline V gene sequence: CDR1 SGHNT, CDR2 YYREEE (reference sequence). There are 13 residues in the CDR3. V was cut by 4 bases and J by 4 bases, with 11 bases left in between. Here the CDR3 DNA reads TGTGCCAGCAGCCCAACCGTCAGCACTGAAGCTTTCTTT. Amino acid sequence: CASSPTVSTEAFF.

The rearrangement joins TRBV19 to TRBJ2-1; D not resolved. In germline, CDR1 is LNHDA, CDR2 SQIVND (reference sequence). The CDR3 sequence is 13 residues long. Trimming removed 3 bases at V and 10 bases at J, with 13 bases between. DNA of the CDR3: TGTGCCAGTAGTATCGCCGACCCCTCGGAGCAGTTCTTC. Its translation: CASSIADPSEQFF. The full variable domain, in which reference TRBV19 and TRBJ2-1 provide the parts outside the CDR3, is DGGITQSPKYLFRKEGQNVTLSCEQNLNHDAMYWYRQDPGQGLRLIYYSQIVNDFQKGDIAEGYSVSREKKESFPLTVTSAQKNPTAFYLCASSIADPSEQFFGPGTRLTVL.

The chain carries TRBV7-9 and TRBJ2-7; D not resolved. V was cut by 5 bases and J by 2 bases, with 13 bases left in between. Germline values: CDR1 SEHNR, CDR2 FQNEAQ (reference sequence). The CDR3 extends over 14 amino acids. The CDR3 DNA is TGTGCCAGCAGCCCAACGGGCAGAGCCTACGAGCAGTACTTC. This sequence encodes CASSPTGRAYEQYF.

The chain couples TRBV6-5 to TRBJ2-7, with 7 bases matching TRBD1. Germline V gene lookup returns CDR1 MNHEY and CDR2 SVGAGI. After removal of 4 bases from V and 2 bases from J, the junction contained 11 bases not matched to a gene. The CDR3 totals 16 residues. The CDR3 DNA sequence: TGTGCCAGCAGTTCCCTCTCCGGGACAGCTACCTACGAGCAGTACTTC. Its translation is CASSSLSGTATYEQYF.

The rearrangement uses TRBV28 and TRBJ1-2; D gene uncertain. Germline V lookup: CDR1 MDHEN, CDR2 SYDVKM. This CDR3 is built from 14 residues. V gave up 6 bases and J gave up 4 bases, with 15 bases separating them. The DNA for the CDR3 is TGTGCCAGCAGCCTGGCGGGAGGTAGCTATGGCTACACCTTC. Its protein product is CASSLAGGSYGYTF.

The chain has TRBV4-1 and TRBJ2-7; 9 bases are shared with TRBD1. The CDR3 runs to 15 residues. Germline V gene data show CDR1 as MGHRA and CDR2 as YSYEKL. The junction had 6 bases not matched to a gene; V was cut back by 3 bases and J by 3 bases. CDR3 loop: CASSQGGQGVYEQYF. The DNA for the CDR3 is TGCGCCAGCAGCCAGGGGGGACAGGGTGTCTACGAGCAGTACTTC.

The chain employs TRBV5-4 and TRBJ2-1, with a weak D call TRBD1 (6 bases). Germline CDR1 reads SGHNT; CDR2 reads YYREEE (reference sequence). The V and J ends lost 2 bases and 0 bases respectively, with 9 bases between them. The CDR3 has 15 amino acids. The CDR3 DNA follows: TGTGCCAGCAGCTTTAGGGGGATCTCCTACAATGAGCAGTTCTTC. Its protein product is CASSFRGISYNEQFF.

The V and J genes are TRBV27 and TRBJ1-2, with 10 bases aligning to TRBD1. V lost 6 bases to trimming and J lost 9 bases; unmatched junction nucleotides: 7. The CDR3 has 13 amino acids. Germline V lookup: CDR1 MNHEY, CDR2 SMNVEV (reference sequence). The chain's CDR3 is CASRPTGGASYTF. CDR3 nucleotides: TGTGCCAGCAGACCGACAGGGGGCGCGAGCTACACCTTC.

The genes are TRBV12-3 or TRBV12-4 and TRBJ1-1, with no clear D. The CDR3 loop spans 11 amino acids. V was trimmed by 5 bases and J by 7 bases, leaving 8 bases between them. The CDR3 region is CASSVRDEAFF. The CDR3 coding sequence is TGTGCCAGCAGTGTGCGTGATGAAGCTTTCTTT.

V is TRBV5-1 and J is TRBJ2-3, with D perhaps TRBD1 (5 bases). The V end lost 4 bases, the J end lost 4 bases, and 10 bases lay between the germline ends. The CDR3 sequence is 13 residues long. CDR1 is SGHRS, CDR2 YFSETQ, per germline. CDR3 region: CASSADSPDTQYF. The CDR3 nucleotides are TGCGCCAGCAGCGCCGACAGCCCAGATACGCAGTATTTT.

The chain recombines TRBV5-4 with TRBJ2-6; D gene unclear. The CDR3 is 17 residues long. In germline, CDR1 is SGHNT, CDR2 YYREEE (reference sequence). Deletions cut 7 bases from V and 0 bases from J, with 17 bases between. CDR3 residues: CASRLQAVASGANVLTF. Written as DNA, the CDR3 is TGTGCCAGCCGACTCCAAGCTGTTGCCTCTGGGGCCAACGTCCTGACTTTC.

The V gene is TRBV7-6, the J gene TRBJ2-7; TRBD1 is a possible D gene (6 bases). The germline V and J ends were trimmed by 2 bases and 5 bases, with 10 bases remaining between them. The CDR3 loop spans 13 amino acids. Germline V CDR1 and CDR2: SGHVS, FNYEAQ. The CDR3 loop reads CASSLTGRNEQYF. CDR3 DNA: TGTGCCAGCAGCTTAACAGGGCGGAACGAGCAGTACTTC.

The chain links TRBV20-1 to TRBJ2-2; D ambiguous. Per the germline V gene, CDR1 is DFQATT and CDR2 is SNEGSKA (reference sequence). This CDR3 comprises 11 residues. V lost 6 bases and J lost 6, with 8 bases in between. DNA of the CDR3: TGCAGTGCGGTTGAGGCCGGGGAGCTGTTTTTT. This gives the protein CSAVEAGELFF.

The chain recombines TRBV7-9 with TRBJ2-1; 8 bases agree with TRBD1. Germline V gene lookup returns CDR1 SEHNR and CDR2 FQNEAQ (reference sequence). The length of the CDR3 is 16 residues. Trimming removed 1 base from V and 7 bases from J; junction bases left unmatched: 9. The CDR3 DNA sequence: TGTGCCAGCAGCTTAGTACTAGGACAGGGAAAAAATGAGCAGTTCTTC. This translates into CASSLVLGQGKNEQFF.

The chain is built from TRBV28 and TRBJ2-1; either TRBD1 or TRBD2 may fit D (5 bases each). This CDR3 is 14 amino acids long. Germline V gene sequence: CDR1 MDHEN, CDR2 SYDVKM. Trimming removed 5 bases from V and 5 bases from J, with 13 bases in between. CDR3: CASSGTYRHNEQFF. CDR3 DNA: TGTGCCAGCAGTGGGACGTATCGTCACAATGAGCAGTTCTTC.

V gene TRBV2 combines with J gene TRBJ1-6; D remains ambiguous. V was cut by 6 bases and J by 7 bases, with 10 bases left in between. Germline-derived CDR1 and CDR2 are SNHLY and FYNNEI. CDR3 length: 13 residues. The CDR3 DNA sequence: TGTGCCAGCAGCCCAGTTTACAATTCACCCCTCCACTTT. It yields the protein CASSPVYNSPLHF.

V gene TRBV28 combines with J gene TRBJ2-7, with TRBD2 identical over 9 bases. CDR1 and CDR2 from the germline V gene are MDHEN and SYDVKM. V lost 3 bases, J lost 4 bases, and 4 bases stayed unmatched. This CDR3 contains 14 residues. CDR3 bases: TGTGCCAGCAGTTTTCCGGGACTAGCTTACGAGCAGTACTTC. It encodes CASSFPGLAYEQYF. Complete variable domain (other parts from reference TRBV28 and TRBJ2-7): DVKVTQSSRYLVKRTGEKVFLECVQDMDHENMFWYRQDPGLGLRLIYFSYDVKMKEKGDIPEGYSVSREKKERFSLILESASTNQTSMYLCASSFPGLAYEQYFGPGTRLTVT.

The J gene is TRBJ2-7, the V gene TRBV4-1; 9 bases fit TRBD2. Germline CDR1 and CDR2: MGHRA and YSYEKL. The CDR3 has 14 amino acids. The V and J ends lost 4 bases and 2 bases, in that order; junction bases with no gene match: 3. For the CDR3, the DNA is TGCGCCAGCAGCCCTAGCGGGATGGCCTACGAGCAGTACTTC. Amino acids: CASSPSGMAYEQYF.

The rearrangement uses TRBV2 and TRBJ1-1; no firm D call. Germline assignment: CDR1 SNHLY and CDR2 FYNNEI. This CDR3 is 12 amino acids long. V lost 1 base and J lost 5, with 5 bases in between. CDR3 amino acids: CASSEGITEAFF. CDR3 bases: TGTGCCAGCAGTGAAGGAATTACTGAAGCTTTCTTT.

V is TRBV29-1 and J is TRBJ1-5; TRBD1 might be the D (5 bases). Between the trimmed V and J ends, which lost 7 bases and 7 bases, there was a span of 23 bases. The CDR3 totals 15 residues. Germline CDR1 and CDR2: SQVTM and ANQGSEA. CDR3 in amino acids: CSASMGVERGQPQHF. CDR3 DNA sequence: TGCAGCGCCAGCATGGGGGTTGAGAGGGGCCAGCCCCAGCATTTT.

This chain uses TRBV29-1 with TRBJ1-1, with D unclear. Trimming removed 6 bases from V and 4 bases from J, with 9 bases in between. The CDR3 extends over 11 amino acids. The germline CDR1 and CDR2 sequences are SQVTM and ANQGSEA. The CDR3, as DNA: TGCAGCGTCCGACGGGGCACTGAAGCTTTCTTT. Residues: CSVRRGTEAFF.

The V call is TRBV6-5, the J call TRBJ1-4, with TRBD1 identical over 8 bases. This CDR3 comprises 15 residues. V lost 0 bases to trimming and J lost 7 bases; unmatched junction nucleotides: 4. Germline CDR1 is MNHEY and CDR2 is SVGAGI. This CDR3 is CASSYSQGAGEKLFF. The CDR3 bases are TGTGCCAGCAGTTACTCCCAGGGGGCTGGTGAAAAACTGTTTTTT.

The rearrangement joins TRBV5-1 to TRBJ2-3; D not resolved. The V gene's germline CDR1 is SGHRS and CDR2 YFSETQ. CDR3 length: 13 amino acids. Deletions cut 3 bases from V and 6 bases from J, with 11 bases between. The CDR3 region is CASSSRPRDTQYF. DNA of the CDR3: TGCGCCAGCAGCTCGCGACCTAGGGATACGCAGTATTTT.

This clonotype was detected only once. This sequence joins TRBV3-1 and TRBJ1-5, with TRBD1 identical over 8 bases. Losses at the gene ends were 4 bases for V and 6 bases for J; bases not matched to a gene: 11. The CDR3 runs 16 residues. Germline V gene lookup returns CDR1 LGHDT and CDR2 YNNKEL (reference sequence). The CDR3: CASSPTDQGAGQPQHF. The CDR3 bases are TGTGCCAGCAGCCCTACGGACCAGGGGGCTGGTCAGCCCCAGCATTTT.

The chain joins TRBV7-8 to TRBJ2-3; TRBD2 might be the D (6 bases). V was clipped by 6 bases and J by 5 bases, with 15 bases between them. Germline-derived CDR1 and CDR2 are SGHVS and FQNEAQ. There are 14 residues in the CDR3. The CDR3 protein is CASSSPLALDTQYF. In nucleotides, the CDR3 is TGTGCCAGCAGTTCCCCCCTAGCGTTAGATACGCAGTATTTT.

J is TRBJ2-1 and V is TRBV9; TRBD1 aligns across 10 bases. The germline V gene has CDR1 SGDLS and CDR2 YYNGEE. The length of the CDR3 is 15 residues. The V segment lost 4 bases and the J segment 6 bases; nucleotides outside the gene matches: 7. The CDR3 bases are TGTGCCAGCAGCTTCGGGACAGGGGTCATCAATGAGCAGTTCTTC. Translating gives CASSFGTGVINEQFF.

The chain joins TRBV27 to TRBJ2-3; D perhaps matches TRBD1 (6 bases). The germline V gene has CDR1 MNHEY and CDR2 SMNVEV (reference sequence). This CDR3 spans 13 amino acids. V was cut by 3 bases and J by 9 bases, with 13 bases left in between. CDR3 protein: CASSFQGSGTQYF. Written as DNA, the CDR3 is TGTGCCAGCAGTTTCCAGGGGAGTGGGACGCAGTATTTT.

The chain couples TRBV19 to TRBJ1-1; no clear D. Germline V gives CDR1 LNHDA, CDR2 SQIVND (reference sequence). The length of the CDR3 is 13 residues. V lost 6 bases and J lost 7, with 15 bases in between. DNA for the CDR3: TGTGCCAGTAGGGCTGGGCAGCCACTTGAAGCTTTCTTT. This translates into CASRAGQPLEAFF. Full variable domain (remainder filled in from reference TRBV19 and TRBJ1-1): DGGITQSPKYLFRKEGQNVTLSCEQNLNHDAMYWYRQDPGQGLRLIYYSQIVNDFQKGDIAEGYSVSREKKESFPLTVTSAQKNPTAFYLCASRAGQPLEAFFGQGTRLTVV.

In its sample, this clonotype was seen once. The chain combines TRBV14 with TRBJ1-2, with D uncertain. Germline loops: CDR1 SGHDN, CDR2 FVKESK. The CDR3 has 15 residues. V gave up 1 base and J gave up 2 bases, with 11 bases separating them. The DNA of the CDR3 is TGTGCCAGCAGCCAAGGAGGAGGAGGCAACTATGGCTACACCTTC. Amino acid sequence: CASSQGGGGNYGYTF.

The J gene is TRBJ1-1, the V gene TRBV29-1; TRBD1 is a possible D gene (5 bases). Germline V lookup: CDR1 SQVTM, CDR2 ANQGSEA. Trimming took off 7 bases at V and 2 bases at J, with 14 bases between the two ends. The CDR3 spans 13 residues. This chain's CDR3 is CSAPGLGNTEAFF. The CDR3 region has the DNA TGCAGCGCTCCAGGGCTCGGTAACACTGAAGCTTTCTTT. Full variable domain (missing parts from reference TRBV29-1 and TRBJ1-1): SAVISQKPSRDICQRGTSLTIQCQVDSQVTMMFWYRQQPGQSLTLIATANQGSEATYESGFVIDKFPISRPNLTFSTLTVSNMSPEDSSIYLCSAPGLGNTEAFFGQGTRLTVV.